The rows below give T cell receptor beta chains drawn from one sample of a study of T cells in Graves' hyperthyroidism and ophthalmopathy. TCRdb analysed the multiplex PCR reads with MiXCR anew, one entry per CDR3 protein. Of over 250,000 distinct CDR3 sequences in the sample, around 13% were seen once. Sequencing input: blood. All receptors come from a woman aged 40-49 years with Graves' ophthalmopathy. Each CDR3 is given with its conserved first and last residue. The D gene is left open where the match is weak. The size field is filled for only some rows; it gives once, few, many or a size class.

few	TRBD2	TRBJ2-1	TRBV5-5	CASSPHPWAGGPNEQFF	TGTGCCAGCAGCCCCCACCCCTGGGCGGGGGGGCCCAATGAGCAGTTCTTC
many	NA	TRBJ2-1	TRBV12-3/TRBV12-4	CASSFSMNSQPRAEQFF	TGTGCCAGCAGTTTTTCGATGAACAGTCAGCCTAGGGCTGAGCAGTTCTTC
few	NA	TRBJ1-2	TRBV6-1	CASRQDFYGYTF	TGTGCCAGCCGACAGGATTTCTATGGCTACACCTTC
NA	TRBD2	TRBJ2-1	TRBV20-1	CSASSSGRAGFF	TGCAGTGCTAGTTCTAGCGGGAGGGCGGGGTTCTTC
many	TRBD2	TRBJ2-7	TRBV6-1	CASSGLAGQFSYEQYF	TGTGCCAGCAGCGGACTAGCGGGACAATTCTCCTACGAGCAGTACTTC
many	NA	TRBJ2-7	TRBV6-1	CASSRDKVTYEQYF	TGTGCCAGCAGCCGGGACAAGGTGACCTACGAGCAGTACTTC
NA	TRBD1	TRBJ2-2	TRBV3-1	CASSGSDRGNTGELFF	TGTGCCAGCAGCGGAAGCGACAGGGGGAACACCGGGGAGCTGTTTTTT
many	TRBD1	TRBJ2-1	TRBV18	CASYHRDSNEQFF	TGTGCCAGCTACCACCGGGACAGCAATGAGCAGTTCTTC
many	NA	TRBJ1-2	TRBV6-1	CASMNPTVRSDGYTF	TGTGCCAGCATGAACCCGACAGTCCGGTCTGATGGCTACACCTTC
few	NA	TRBJ2-2	TRBV19	CASSIRANTGELFF	TGTGCCAGTAGTATAAGAGCGAACACCGGGGAGCTGTTTTTT
many	NA	TRBJ1-5	TRBV12-3/TRBV12-4	CASSFSRAQPQHF	TGTGCCAGCAGTTTCAGCAGGGCTCAGCCCCAGCATTTT
many	NA	TRBJ2-1	TRBV7-9	CASTRGYRAYNEQFF	TGTGCCAGCACCCGGGGTTACCGGGCCTACAATGAGCAGTTCTTC
many	NA	TRBJ2-1	TRBV12-3/TRBV12-4	CASSLAGVINEQFF	TGTGCCAGCAGTTTAGCGGGAGTGATCAATGAGCAGTTCTTC
NA	NA	TRBJ2-1	TRBV3-1	CASSQGGEGEQFF	TGTGCCAGCAGCCAAGGGGGAGAAGGTGAGCAGTTCTTC
NA	TRBD2	TRBJ2-2	TRBV24-1	CATRGRANNTGELFF	TGTGCCACCCGTGGGAGGGCAAACAACACCGGGGAGCTGTTTTTT
NA	NA	TRBJ2-3	TRBV7-6	CASSPGDLGDTQYF	TGTGCCAGCAGCCCGGGAGATCTGGGAGATACGCAGTATTTT
NA	TRBD1	TRBJ2-6	TRBV20-1	CSARVRGTGPSGANVLTF	TGCAGTGCTAGAGTCCGTGGGACAGGGCCCTCTGGGGCCAACGTCCTGACTTTC
NA	NA	TRBJ1-6	TRBV20-1	CSARSGPWRRSPLHF	TGCAGTGCTAGATCCGGGCCCTGGAGGAGATCACCCCTCCACTTT
NA	NA	TRBJ2-2	TRBV18	CASSPRTGLDTGELFF	TGTGCCAGCTCACCGCGGACGGGATTAGACACCGGGGAGCTGTTTTTT
NA	TRBD2	TRBJ2-7	TRBV20-1	CSARRRTSGVTYEQYF	TGCAGTGCTAGAAGAAGGACTAGCGGGGTCACCTACGAGCAGTACTTC
many	NA	TRBJ2-7	TRBV3-1	CASSQEGREQYF	TGTGCCAGCAGCCAAGAAGGCAGGGAGCAGTACTTC
many	NA	TRBJ2-2	TRBV6-6	CASSYSYAGELFF	TGTGCCAGCAGTTACTCGTACGCCGGGGAGCTGTTTTTT
NA	TRBD1	TRBJ1-4	TRBV27	CASSFAPGQGNFRMNEKLFF	TGTGCCAGCAGTTTTGCCCCGGGACAGGGGAATTTTCGGATGAATGAAAAACTGTTTTTT
few	TRBD1	TRBJ1-3	TRBV20-1	CSAAGQGIFGNTIYF	TGCAGTGCAGCCGGACAGGGTATTTTTGGAAACACCATATATTTT
few	NA	TRBJ2-2	TRBV7-3	CASSLRCIQRTLNTGELFF	TGTGCCAGCAGCTTAAGATGTATCCAGCGGACTTTGAACACCGGGGAGCTGTTTTTT
NA	TRBD1	TRBJ1-1	TRBV18	CASSVTGTGGVGTEAFF	TGTGCCAGCTCCGTAACCGGGACAGGTGGCGTAGGGACTGAAGCTTTCTTT
many	NA	TRBJ1-1	TRBV12-3/TRBV12-4	CASSFLRTEAFF	TGTGCCAGCAGTTTTTTGAGAACTGAAGCTTTCTTT
NA	TRBD1	TRBJ2-1	TRBV6-2/TRBV6-3	CASNLGQGINEQFF	TGTGCCAGCAACCTAGGACAGGGTATCAATGAGCAGTTCTTC
NA	NA	TRBJ2-2	TRBV19	CASSSGRGTGELFF	TGTGCCAGTAGTAGTGGGAGGGGGACCGGGGAGCTGTTTTTT
many	NA	TRBJ1-2	TRBV29-1	CSGGPLNYGYTF	TGCAGTGGTGGACCGCTTAACTATGGCTACACCTTC
many	NA	TRBJ2-7	TRBV6-2/TRBV6-3	CASSYASPREEQYF	TGTGCCAGCAGTTACGCAAGCCCCCGGGAGGAGCAGTACTTC
NA	TRBD1	TRBJ2-7	TRBV18	CASSTTGQGFYEQYF	TGTGCCAGCTCCACCACGGGACAGGGTTTCTACGAGCAGTACTTC
NA	NA	TRBJ1-5	TRBV6-2/TRBV6-3	CASSYAGLGQPQHF	TGTGCCAGCAGTTACGCAGGGCTCGGTCAGCCCCAGCATTTT
few	NA	TRBJ2-2	TRBV7-9	CASSQWAGTGELFF	TGTGCCAGCAGCCAGTGGGCCGGCACCGGGGAGCTGTTTTTT
NA	NA	TRBJ1-2	TRBV4-2	CASSQGGTDYGYTF	TGTGCCAGCAGCCAAGGGGGGACGGATTATGGCTACACCTTC
NA	NA	TRBJ1-5	TRBV20-1	CSARDLQALYQPQHF	TGCAGTGCTAGAGATCTGCAGGCCCTATATCAGCCCCAGCATTTT
NA	NA	TRBJ2-1	TRBV24-1	CATSDPTGEGYNEQFF	TGTGCCACCAGTGACCCCACCGGGGAAGGGTACAATGAGCAGTTCTTC
many	NA	TRBJ1-2	TRBV7-8	CASSLTGRYGYTF	TGTGCCAGCAGCTTAACAGGCCGCTATGGCTACACCTTC
many	TRBD2	TRBJ2-7	TRBV6-1	CASSRGGGTSYEQYF	TGTGCCAGCAGTCGTGGCGGGGGGACCTCCTACGAGCAGTACTTC
many	TRBD1	TRBJ1-1	TRBV5-1	CASTASGGGGRTEAFF	TGCGCCAGCACCGCCTCAGGGGGGGGCGGGCGGACTGAAGCTTTCTTT
few	NA	TRBJ1-1	TRBV12-5	CASGTHRYTEASF	TGTGCTAGTGGCACCCACAGGTACACTGAAGCTTCCTTT